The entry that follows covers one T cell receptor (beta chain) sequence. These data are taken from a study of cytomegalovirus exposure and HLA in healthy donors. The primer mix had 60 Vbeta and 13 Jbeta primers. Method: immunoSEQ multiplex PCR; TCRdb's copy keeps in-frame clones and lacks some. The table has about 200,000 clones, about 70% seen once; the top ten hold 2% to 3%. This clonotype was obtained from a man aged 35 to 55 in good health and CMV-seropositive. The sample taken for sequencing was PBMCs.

CDR3 bases: TGTGCCAGCAGTTACGTGGGACAGGGGAACGAGCAGTACTTC. Protein sequence: CASSYVGQGNEQYF. V is TRBV6-5 and J is TRBJ2-7; 10 nucleotides align to TRBD1. Germline loops: CDR1 MNHEY, CDR2 SVGAGI. The ends lost 2 bases at V and 5 bases at J; junction bases unmatched: 3. The CDR3 sequence is 14 residues long.